Below are 27 T cell receptor beta chains sequenced from a single sample in a study of tumor-infiltrating lymphocytes in primary liver carcinoma. TCR beta cDNA was made from around 460 ng total RNA with a constant-region primer. Nested multiplex PCR, run for three rounds with slightly modified ARM-PCR, yielded TCR beta libraries. Rounds one and two of PCR, each of roughly 10 cycles, were primed with TRBV1-TRBV30 forward primers and a C-beta reverse primer. TCRdb reanalysed the multiplex PCR reads using MiXCR and keeps one entry per CDR3 protein. The table has 95,000 to 150,000 distinct CDR3 sequences, 55% to 70% seen once; the top ten hold more than 7%. Taking about 18-32 mg of unsorted bulk tissue, the authors co-extracted RNA and DNA. Sequenced sample: tumor-adjacent normal liver tissue. These receptors came from a woman aged 60-75 years with primary liver carcinoma and hepatitis B virus infection.

The chain recombines TRBV28 with TRBJ2-1; 7 bases align to TRBD1. The CDR3 is 19 amino acids. Trimming took 7 bases from V and 9 from J; bases not matched to a gene: 27. Germline V gives CDR1 MDHEN, CDR2 SYDVKM. CDR3: CASTEVPGQRHSGAGEQFF. CDR3 nucleotide sequence: TGTGCCAGCACCGAAGTCCCGGGACAGAGGCATTCCGGGGCTGGTGAGCAGTTCTTC.

This clonotype was observed at least ten times. The chain has TRBV5-6 and TRBJ2-7, with 10 bases that match TRBD1. Germline-derived CDR1 and CDR2 are SGHDT and YYEEEE. V shed 5 bases, J shed 2 bases, and the junction held 4 bases outside the gene matches. There are 14 residues in the CDR3. The CDR3 DNA follows: TGTGCCAGCAGGGGGACAGGGGAGGCCTACGAGCAGTACTTC. Translation gives CASRGTGEAYEQYF.

Regarding this clonotype: The missing conserved phenylalanine or tryptophan at the end of this CDR3 makes a read error likely. The chain employs TRBV6-5 and TRBJ2-3, with 7 bases aligning to TRBD1. Germline loops: CDR1 MNHEY, CDR2 SVGAGI. The CDR3 has 14 residues. The CDR3 DNA is TGTGCCAGCAGCTCGACAGGGAACGGCGATATGCAGTATTAT. This codes for CASSSTGNGDMQYY.

This rearrangement joins TRBV5-3 to TRBJ2-3; D remains unclear. TRBV5-3 is given ORF status, its function remaining uncertain. V was trimmed by 4 bases and J by 15 bases, leaving 33 bases between them. The CDR3 has 17 amino acids. The CDR3 DNA sequence: TGTGCCAGAAGCCTGGCTACCGAAGAAATTCTTACAGATATGCATTATTTT. It codes for CARSLATEEILTDMHYF.

On this clonotype: A single base separates this from a much larger clone, so it may be a read error. The chain has TRBV13 and TRBJ2-2; 8 bases are shared with TRBD1. V shed 5 bases, J shed 5 bases, and the junction held 7 bases outside the gene matches. The CDR3 covers 15 residues. Germline loops: CDR1 PRHDT, CDR2 FYEKMQ (reference sequence). CDR3 DNA sequence: TGTGCCAGCAGCGTTGGACAGGGTGGGACCGGGGAGCTGTTTTTT. Its translation is CASSVGQGGTGELFF.

This chain uses TRBV7-9 with TRBJ2-3, with TRBD1 matching over 8 bases. Germline V CDR1 and CDR2: SEHNR, FQNEAQ (reference sequence). The CDR3 is made up of 16 amino acids. V dropped 4 bases and J dropped 1; count of bases not matched to a gene: 7. The CDR3 coding sequence is TGTGCCAGCAGCTACATACCGGGACAGGGCACAGATACGCAGTATTTT. Amino acid sequence: CASSYIPGQGTDTQYF.

This clonotype has only a few counts. The chain links TRBV5-1 to TRBJ2-2; a weak D match, TRBD1 (8 bases). Germline CDR1 reads SGHRS; CDR2 reads YFSETQ. The CDR3 length is 19 residues. Between the trimmed V and J ends, which lost 4 bases and 1 base, there was a span of 23 bases. CDR3 DNA: TGCGCCAGCAGCCTCCTAATTTCGCGGGGGACAGGGAACACCGGGGAGCTGTTTTTT. It codes for CASSLLISRGTGNTGELFF.

A remark on this clonotype: A much larger clonotype is one base distant, so this may be a read error. The rearrangement joins TRBV27 to TRBJ2-1; 8 nucleotides align to TRBD1. The CDR3 totals 14 residues. Germline CDR1 MNHEY, CDR2 SMNVEV (reference sequence). The CDR3 loop is CASSFGQGGNEPFF. CDR3 sequence (DNA): TGTGCCAGCAGTTTCGGACAGGGTGGCAATGAGCCGTTCTTC.

About this clonotype itself: The missing conserved phenylalanine or tryptophan at the end of this CDR3 makes a read error likely. The chain recombines TRBV5-1 with TRBJ2-6; the D is unclear. Germline CDR1 and CDR2: SGHRS and YFSETQ. Trimming removed 3 bases from V and 0 bases from J, with 16 bases in between. CDR3 length: 18 amino acids. The CDR3 region is CASSWQAGRPSGANVLTS. The CDR3 DNA reads TGCGCCAGCAGCTGGCAGGCAGGCAGACCCTCTGGGGCCAACGTCCTGACTTCC.

On this clonotype itself: One end of the junction is discordant with germline, which a read error may explain. This rearrangement joins TRBV13 to TRBJ1-2; D is unclear. CDR3 length equals 14 residues. Germline V gene lookup returns CDR1 PRHDT and CDR2 FYEKMQ (reference sequence). The CDR3 DNA reads as TGTGTCAGCAGCTTAGTGGGCTCCGGTTATGGCTACACCTTC. It codes for CVSSLVGSGYGYTF. The variable domain in full, completed from reference TRBV13 and TRBJ1-2, reads AAGVIQSPRHLIKEKRETATLKCYPIPRHDTVYWYQQGPGQDPQFLISFYEKMQSDKGSIPDRFSAQQFSDYHSELNMSSLELGDSALYFCVSSLVGSGYGYTFGSGTRLTVV.

Points on this clonotype: One end of the junction does not line up with germline, which may come from a read error. The V call is TRBV29-1, the J call TRBJ2-6; the D call may be TRBD1 or TRBD2 (5 bases each). CDR1 is SQVTM, CDR2 ANQGSEA, per germline. This CDR3 has 15 residues. The CDR3 DNA reads TGTAGCGTTTGCGTGGACGGCTCTGGGGCCAATGTCCTGACTTTC. Translation gives CSVCVDGSGANVLTF.

As to this clonotype: Germline and junction disagree at one end, which may indicate a read error. The CDR3 spells CAISPADRVVEVFF. The CDR3 nucleotides are TGTGCCATCAGTCCGGCTGACAGGGTGGTTGAAGTTTTCTTC. The J gene is TRBJ1-1, the V gene TRBV10-3; 7 bases fit TRBD1. Germline V gene lookup returns CDR1 ENHRY and CDR2 SYGVKD. The length of the CDR3 is 14 residues.

This clonotype has a count of ten or more. This sequence joins TRBV5-6 and TRBJ1-1; TRBD1 agrees at 12 bases. Germline lookup yields CDR1 SGHDT and CDR2 YYEEEE. CDR3 length equals 18 residues. J lost 5 bases, V lost 0 bases, and 11 bases had no gene match. The CDR3 sequence: CASSLAAGTGGVWTEAFF. DNA for the CDR3: TGTGCCAGCAGCTTGGCCGCCGGGACAGGGGGCGTTTGGACTGAAGCTTTCTTT.

The V call is TRBV29-1, the J call TRBJ2-1; 7 bases align to TRBD2. The CDR3 runs to 14 residues. Looked up from germline, CDR1 is SQVTM and CDR2 is ANQGSEA. The V segment lost 5 bases and the J segment 8 bases; nucleotides outside the gene matches: 12. CDR3 nucleotide sequence: TGCAGCGTTTTTGGAGGGAGGGCCATAGATGAGCAGTTCTTC. Protein product: CSVFGGRAIDEQFF.

The rearrangement uses TRBV19 and TRBJ2-2; D gene ambiguous. The CDR3 totals 12 residues. V dropped 7 bases and J dropped 2 bases, with 5 bases sitting between them. Germline V gives CDR1 LNHDA, CDR2 SQIVND (reference sequence). CDR3 amino acids: CASIVNTGELFF. The CDR3 coding sequence is TGTGCCAGTATCGTCAACACCGGGGAGCTGTTTTTT.

The chain is built from TRBV11-2 and TRBJ2-1; 12 positions match TRBD2. The V gene end was trimmed by 4 bases and the J gene end by 11 bases; junction bases not matched to a gene: 21. Germline V gives CDR1 SGHAT, CDR2 FQNNGV. The CDR3 extends over 19 amino acids. CDR3 protein: CASSSSGTSGWTSYDKQFF. Written as DNA, the CDR3 is TGTGCCAGCAGCTCCTCCGGGACTAGCGGGTGGACTTCCTACGATAAGCAGTTCTTC.

Relative to its sample, this clonotype is medium-sized (0.01 to 0.1%). The chain links TRBV11-2 to TRBJ2-5; a possible D gene is TRBD1 (6 bases). There are 13 residues in the CDR3. Looked up from germline, CDR1 is SGHAT and CDR2 is FQNNGV. V was shortened by 5 bases and J by 1 base, with 8 bases between the two germline ends. As DNA, the CDR3 is TGTGCCAGCAGCAGGGACACCCAAGAGACCCAGTACTTC. Its translation is CASSRDTQETQYF.

Regarding this clonotype: Lacking the conserved final phenylalanine or tryptophan, this CDR3 likely reflects a read error. The chain has TRBV5-5 and TRBJ1-1, with 8 bases matching TRBD1. The CDR3 sequence is 15 residues long. The V gene's germline CDR1 is SGHKS and CDR2 YYEKEE (reference sequence). The CDR3 spells CASSSRDRMNTEAFL. The CDR3 DNA is TGTGCCAGTAGCTCCCGGGACAGGATGAACACTGAAGCTTTCCTT.

This clonotype has a single count. A clone one base away is much larger, so this may be a read error. V is TRBV28 and J is TRBJ1-1; D unresolved. The germline gives CDR1 MDHEN, CDR2 SYDVKM. V was trimmed by 7 bases and J by 0 bases, leaving 15 bases between them. The CDR3 covers 15 residues. CDR3 sequence: CASTTWAVMNTEAFF. In DNA, the CDR3 is TGTGCCAGCACGACATGGGCGGTCATGAACACTGAAGCTTTCTTT.

This chain connects TRBV11-2 to TRBJ2-5; 9 bases are a match to TRBD2. The CDR3 is made up of 16 amino acids. CDR1 and CDR2 from the germline V gene are SGHAT and FQNNGV. V gave up 4 bases and J gave up 14 bases; unmatched junction bases: 20. This chain's CDR3 is CASSYSHGSGRETRYF. For the CDR3, the DNA is TGTGCCAGCAGCTACTCCCATGGTAGCGGGAGAGAGACCCGATACTTC.

For this clonotype: A read error is likely, as this CDR3 ends without the conserved phenylalanine or tryptophan. The rearrangement joins TRBV5-1 to TRBJ2-3, with D possibly being TRBD1 (6 bases). This CDR3 contains 16 residues. CDR1 and CDR2 from the germline V gene are SGHRS and YFSETQ. Here the CDR3 reads CANSLSGQTSTDTQYL. CDR3 nucleotides: TGCGCCAACAGCTTATCCGGACAGACTAGCACAGATACGCAGTATCTT.

This clonotype showed up just a few times. The chain recombines TRBV7-3 with TRBJ2-3; no clear D gene. Germline CDR1 is SGHTA and CDR2 is FQGTGA. V dropped 9 bases and J dropped 4 bases, with 14 bases sitting between them. This CDR3 has 13 amino acids. Written as DNA, the CDR3 is TGTGCCAGTATACAGCGCCATCCAGATACGCAGTATTTT. Translation gives CASIQRHPDTQYF.

Concerning this clonotype: The junction does not match germline at one end; this may be a read error. The rearrangement links TRBV6-1 to TRBJ2-7; tentative D call: TRBD2 (5 bases). Per germline, CDR1 MNHNS and CDR2 SASEGT. The CDR3 totals 15 residues. Here the CDR3 reads CASRDGLLDSYEQYF. The CDR3 nucleotides read TGTGCCAGCAGGGATGGACTCTTGGACTCCTACGAACAGTACTTC.

This clonotype turned up a few times. The chain carries TRBV5-1 and TRBJ2-7, with 11 bases fitting TRBD2. The CDR3 loop spans 17 amino acids. Per the germline V gene, CDR1 is SGHRS and CDR2 is YFSETQ. With 0 bases clipped from V and 2 bases from J, the junction kept 7 bases outside the gene matches. The CDR3 spells CASSLVTGTSGPYEQYF. In nucleotides, the CDR3 is TGCGCCAGCAGCTTGGTCACCGGGACTAGCGGCCCCTACGAGCAGTACTTC.

Concerning this clonotype itself: The germline gene is not matched at one end of the junction; a read error may be the cause. The chain uses TRBV7-8 and TRBJ2-5; D ambiguous. The germline gives CDR1 SGHVS, CDR2 FQNEAQ. This CDR3 comprises 15 residues. The CDR3 DNA reads TGTGACAGCAGCTTAGGGTTCGCAGACCAAGAGACCCTGTACTTC. Protein sequence: CDSSLGFADQETLYF.

As for this clonotype: Germline is not matched at one junction end, which may reflect a read error. The chain couples TRBV20-1 to TRBJ2-6; TRBD1 is a possible D gene (5 bases). The CDR3 spans 14 residues. CDR1 and CDR2 (germline): DFQATT, SNEGSKA (reference sequence). CDR3 bases: TGCAGTGCTTCAGGCCCCTCTGGGGCCAACGTCCGGACTTTC. Residues: CSASGPSGANVRTF.

This clonotype has a single count. The chain combines TRBV6-6 with TRBJ2-6; either TRBD1 or TRBD2 may supply D (6 bases each). Per the germline V gene, CDR1 is MNHNY and CDR2 is SVGAGI (reference sequence). This CDR3 is 15 amino acids long. V was clipped by 4 bases and J by 9 bases, with 16 bases between them. As DNA, the CDR3 is TGTGCCAGCAGTTCCGGGGGCTCTGGCGTCAACGTCCTGACTTTC. The encoded protein is CASSSGGSGVNVLTF.